The rows below give T cell receptor beta chains drawn from one sample of a study of blood T cell repertoires in COVID-19. Profiled with immunoSEQ multiplex PCR; TCRdb holds only in-frame clones, not every one. The sample holds 90,000 to 110,000 clones; under 80% are singletons and the top ten take approximately 19%. Sequencing was performed on peripheral blood. The source of these receptors is an older woman with acute or convalescent COVID-19. The CDR3 runs from the conserved cysteine through the conserved F or W. The D gene is left open where the match is weak. Rows give clone size only sometimes, using once, few, many, or a class for an expanded clone.

V	size	D	J	CDR3	DNA
TRBV12-3/TRBV12-4	.	.	TRBJ2-7	CASMPQGLREQYF	TGTGCCAGCATGCCCCAGGGACTTCGCGAGCAGTACTTC
TRBV7-9	.	.	TRBJ1-4	CASSLAQGGNEKLFF	TGTGCCAGCAGCTTAGCGCAGGGCGGTAATGAAAAACTGTTTTTT
TRBV19	few	.	TRBJ1-5	CASSIRRQSYQPQHF	TGTGCCAGTAGTATCAGGAGGCAGTCTTATCAGCCCCAGCATTTT
TRBV5-4	.	TRBD2	TRBJ2-7	CASSRGGAPRTYEQYF	TGTGCCAGCAGCCGGGGGGGGGCTCCACGGACTTACGAGCAGTACTTC
TRBV5-1	.	TRBD1	TRBJ1-1	CASSSPSGTGGEAFF	TGCGCCAGCAGCTCCCCCTCTGGGACAGGGGGTGAAGCTTTCTTT
TRBV6-5	.	.	TRBJ1-1	CASRTGSMNTEAFF	TGTGCCAGCAGAACGGGATCCATGAACACTGAAGCTTTCTTT
TRBV10-2	.	TRBD2	TRBJ2-1	CATGASGGHLTSYNEQFF	TGCGCCACCGGGGCCAGCGGGGGGCACCTAACCTCCTACAATGAGCAGTTCTTC
TRBV7-7	.	TRBD2	TRBJ2-1	CASSLTSGTTQFF	TGTGCCAGCAGCTTGACTAGCGGGACCACCCAGTTCTTC
TRBV3-1/TRBV3-2	.	TRBD1	TRBJ1-2	CASSRGQSYGYTF	TGTGCCAGCAGCCGGGGACAGAGCTACGGCTACACCTTC
TRBV6-2/TRBV6-3	.	.	TRBJ1-1	CASSAGYMYTEAFF	TGTGCCAGCAGTGCCGGGTACATGTATACTGAAGCTTTCTTT
TRBV4-1	.	.	TRBJ2-1	CASSQVYHLGSSYNEQFF	TGCGCCAGCAGCCAAGTCTACCATCTGGGGAGCTCCTACAATGAGCAGTTCTTC
TRBV10-3	once	TRBD1	TRBJ1-1	CAISGSGQGGAMNTEAFF	TGTGCCATCAGTGGTTCGGGACAGGGTGGGGCAATGAACACTGAAGCTTTCTTT
TRBV19	.	.	TRBJ1-2	CASNDVGGTNYGYTF	TGTGCCAGTAATGACGTCGGGGGGACAAACTATGGCTACACCTTC
TRBV5-4	.	.	TRBJ2-5	CASSFPGLQETQYF	TGTGCCAGCAGCTTTCCGGGACTTCAAGAGACCCAGTACTTC
TRBV28	.	TRBD1	TRBJ1-2	CASSLSGQGPREKGYTF	TGTGCCAGCAGTTTATCGGGACAGGGGCCTCGTGAGAAGGGCTACACCTTC
TRBV5-1	once	TRBD1	TRBJ1-4	CASSWTGGLRTNEKLFF	TGCGCCAGCTCTTGGACAGGGGGCCTTCGTACTAATGAAAAACTGTTTTTT
TRBV3-1/TRBV3-2	.	TRBD1	TRBJ1-2	CASSQDQAGTGDYGYTF	TGTGCCAGCAGCCAAGATCAGGCAGGGACAGGTGACTATGGCTACACCTTC
TRBV28	.	.	TRBJ2-3	CASSLSTDTQYF	TGTGCCAGCAGTCTGAGCACAGATACGCAGTATTTT
TRBV10-3	.	TRBD2	TRBJ2-3	CAVKGGLAGEGASTDTQYF	TGTGCCGTCAAAGGGGGACTAGCGGGGGAAGGGGCTAGCACAGATACGCAGTATTTT
TRBV5-1	.	.	TRBJ2-1	CASSLTGYNEQFF	TGCGCCAGCAGCTTGACAGGATACAATGAGCAGTTCTTC
TRBV21-1	.	.	TRBJ1-1	CATAGRGVNTEAFF	TGTGCCACCGCAGGTCGGGGGGTGAACACTGAAGCTTTCTTT
TRBV6-2/TRBV6-3	.	.	TRBJ1-5	CASSPPAGGNQPQHF	TGTGCCAGCAGTCCGCCGGCGGGGGGCAATCAGCCCCAGCATTTT
TRBV4-3	.	TRBD2	TRBJ2-1	CASSRQKGGLAARDEQFF	TGCGCCAGCAGCCGCCAGAAGGGAGGGCTAGCGGCGAGAGATGAGCAGTTCTTC
TRBV7-9	.	.	TRBJ2-7	CASSLSEGRQQYF	TGTGCCAGCAGCCTTTCGGAGGGCCGGCAGCAGTACTTC
TRBV11-2	.	TRBD1	TRBJ1-1	CASSSRDRSDTEAFF	TGTGCCAGCAGCTCTCGGGACAGGTCAGACACTGAAGCTTTCTTT
TRBV28	once	TRBD1	TRBJ1-2	CASSWSTGGYGGYTF	TGTGCCAGCAGTTGGTCGACAGGGGGCTACGGTGGCTACACCTTC
TRBV12-5	.	TRBD1	TRBJ1-2	CASGLVQGDRNYGYTF	TGTGCTAGTGGTTTGGTACAGGGGGACAGGAATTATGGCTACACCTTC
TRBV5-1	.	.	TRBJ2-5	CASSFPGGRETQYF	TGCGCCAGCAGCTTCCCTGGGGGCCGAGAGACCCAGTACTTC
TRBV3-1/TRBV3-2	.	TRBD2	TRBJ2-2	CASSPLAGYTGELFF	TGTGCCAGCAGCCCTCTAGCGGGGTACACCGGGGAGCTGTTTTTT
TRBV7-9	.	TRBD1	TRBJ1-4	CASSSYRGANEKLFF	TGTGCCAGCAGCTCTTACAGGGGTGCTAATGAAAAACTGTTTTTT
TRBV11-3	.	.	TRBJ2-2	CASSQGSGTPNTGELFF	TGTGCCAGCAGCCAAGGGTCCGGGACACCGAACACCGGGGAGCTGTTTTTT
TRBV25-1	few	.	TRBJ1-3	CASSDPPPNTIYF	TGTGCCAGCAGTGACCCCCCCCCGAACACCATATATTTT
TRBV4-3	.	TRBD2	TRBJ2-3	CASSQRVSGGTDNTQYF	TGCGCCAGCAGCCAACGAGTAAGCGGGGGGACCGACAATACGCAGTATTTT
TRBV7-2	.	.	TRBJ2-3	CASSHNNRIVADTQYF	TGTGCCAGCAGTCACAATAACAGGATCGTCGCAGATACGCAGTATTTT
TRBV7-9	once	.	TRBJ1-1	CASTPGSRTEAFF	TGTGCCAGCACCCCAGGGTCGCGCACTGAAGCTTTCTTT
TRBV6-2/TRBV6-3	.	TRBD2	TRBJ2-1	CASSFTTSGAVNEQFF	TGTGCCAGCAGTTTCACGACTAGCGGGGCGGTAAATGAGCAGTTCTTC
TRBV5-1	few	TRBD1	TRBJ2-7	CASSPDRGSLYEQYF	TGCGCCAGCAGCCCGGACAGGGGTTCACTCTACGAGCAGTACTTC
TRBV19	few	TRBD1	TRBJ1-1	CASTLEGTENTEAFF	TGTGCCAGTACCCTTGAGGGGACAGAGAACACTGAAGCTTTCTTT
TRBV24-1	.	.	TRBJ2-2	CATKKGGADTGELFF	TGTGCCACCAAAAAGGGCGGGGCCGACACCGGGGAGCTGTTTTTT
TRBV19	few	TRBD2	TRBJ2-5	CATRTSGGGLETQYF	TGTGCCACCCGGACTAGCGGGGGGGGTTTGGAGACCCAGTACTTC
TRBV6-5	.	.	TRBJ1-1	CASSPREGVNTEAFF	TGTGCCAGCAGTCCTCGCGAGGGAGTGAACACTGAAGCTTTCTTT
TRBV7-9	.	.	TRBJ2-3	CASSLNAGAHQSSTDTQYF	TGTGCCAGCAGCTTAAACGCGGGGGCCCACCAGTCTAGCACAGATACGCAGTATTTT
TRBV3-1/TRBV3-2	.	.	TRBJ1-1	CASSPSDTKNTEAFF	TGTGCCAGCAGCCCGTCCGATACTAAGAACACTGAAGCTTTCTTT
TRBV10-3	.	TRBD2	TRBJ2-1	CAIRTPSGGPGEQFF	TGTGCCATCAGGACCCCTAGCGGGGGCCCAGGGGAGCAGTTCTTC
TRBV3-1/TRBV3-2	.	.	TRBJ1-4	CASSQILLGNEKLFF	TGTGCCAGCAGCCAAATACTCCTAGGTAATGAAAAACTGTTTTTT
TRBV27	once	TRBD1	TRBJ2-7	CASSLGTGGVYEQYF	TGTGCCAGCAGTTTGGGGACAGGGGGGGTATACGAGCAGTACTTC